These 4 T cell receptor delta chains were all obtained from the same sample, sequenced in a study of γδ T cells in repeated Plasmodium falciparum infection. TCRdb redid the clone calls on the multiplex PCR reads with CATT. The table shows tens of thousands of delta-chain clones, with more than 0.85% occurring only once. Gammadelta T cells were flow-sorted from PBMC into Vgamma9/Vdelta2+ and Vdelta2-negative populations for bulk analysis. What was sequenced was gamma-delta T cells from blood. The receptor source for this set is a pool of human donors (malaria-infected and uninfected, not separated).

This clone turned up a few times. TCRdb's protein for this DNA is that of a much larger clone and differs from the translation at residue 17, likely a read error; the protein shown is the DNA translation. No call exists for the J gene, whereas the V gene is TRDV1; the D call TRDD3 from the table was never checked on the DNA. CDR1 is TSWWSYY, CDR2 QGS, per germline. The CDR3 spans 18 residues. CDR3 sequence reads: CALGERAPEGDTGDKLTF. DNA of the CDR3: TGTGCTCTTGGGGAACGCGCCCCAGAGGGGGATACGGGCGATAAACTCACCTTT.

This clone showed up just a few times. The TCRdb protein, from a much larger clone, departs from this DNA's translation at residue 10, likely by read error; the protein shown derives from the DNA. V and J are TRDV2 and TRDJ1, with TRDD3 matching 10 bases. No J gene was available from TCRdb, and it was assigned here by a germline match of the DNA. The CDR3 sequence is 18 residues long. After removal of 0 bases from V and 2 bases from J, the junction contained 11 bases not matched to a gene. CDR1 and CDR2 (germline): GEAIGNYY, EKD. DNA of the CDR3: TGTGCCTGTGACACCGTTACTGGGGGATGCCGAGCGACCGATAAACTCATCTTT. Amino acid sequence: CACDTVTGGCRATDKLIF.

The table lists this clone with many counts. The protein given by TCRdb reflects a much larger clone and differs at residue 14 from this DNA's translation, likely from a read error; the protein shown is the DNA's translation. In DNA, the CDR3 is TGTGCCTGTGACACCGTACTGGGAACGAACCTGACAGCAAAACTCTTCTTT. Translation: CACDTVLGTNLTAKLFF. The V and J genes are TRDV2 and TRDJ2; a possible D gene is TRDD3 (6 bases). The germline V gene encodes CDR1 GEAIGNYY and CDR2 EKD. The CDR3 extends over 17 amino acids.

In its sample, this clone was seen many times. With a far larger clone one base away, a read error is the likely cause. This sample also contains other DNA sequences that code for the same CDR3. The rearrangement links TRAV38-2/DV8 to TRDJ1, with 9 bases lining up with TRDD2. TCRdb lists no J gene, so it was determined here by aligning the DNA to germline. CDR3 length: 20 amino acids. From germline, CDR1 is TSESDYY and CDR2 QEAYKQQN. Trimming took 8 bases from V and 0 from J; bases not matched to a gene: 23. The CDR3 coding sequence is TGTGCTTACTTACCTTCCTACAAGGGAATAAATATTGTCTACACCGATAAACTCATCTTT. It translates to CAYLPSYKGINIVYTDKLIF.